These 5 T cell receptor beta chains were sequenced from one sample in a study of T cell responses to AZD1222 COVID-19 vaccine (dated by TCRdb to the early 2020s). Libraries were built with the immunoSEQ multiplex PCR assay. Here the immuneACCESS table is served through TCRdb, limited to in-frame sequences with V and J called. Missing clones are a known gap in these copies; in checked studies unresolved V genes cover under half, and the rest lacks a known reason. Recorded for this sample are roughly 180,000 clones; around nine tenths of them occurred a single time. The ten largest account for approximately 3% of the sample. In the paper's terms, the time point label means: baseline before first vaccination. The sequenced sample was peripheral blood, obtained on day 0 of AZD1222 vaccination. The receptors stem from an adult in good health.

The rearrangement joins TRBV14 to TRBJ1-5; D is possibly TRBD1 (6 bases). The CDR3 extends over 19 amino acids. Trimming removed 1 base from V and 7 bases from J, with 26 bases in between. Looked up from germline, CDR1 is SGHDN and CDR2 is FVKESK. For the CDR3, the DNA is TGTGCCAGCAGCCAAGTGGACCGTGGCGGTAACAGGGTTAACCAGCCCCAGCATTTT. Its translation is CASSQVDRGGNRVNQPQHF.

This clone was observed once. CDR3 bases: TGTGCCACCAGCCCCGGACAACCCACCGGGGAGCTGTTTTTT. Translated, it gives CATSPGQPTGELFF. The gene calls are TRBV15 and TRBJ2-2, with TRBD1 as a possible D gene (5 bases). The CDR3 has 14 amino acids. Germline CDR1 is LNHNV and CDR2 is YYDKDF (reference sequence). The V and J ends lost 5 bases and 4 bases respectively, with 11 bases between them.

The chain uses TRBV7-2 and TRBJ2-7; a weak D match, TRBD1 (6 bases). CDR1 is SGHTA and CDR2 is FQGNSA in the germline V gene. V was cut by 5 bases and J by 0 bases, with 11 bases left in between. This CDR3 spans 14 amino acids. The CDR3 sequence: CASSPRDTSYEQYF. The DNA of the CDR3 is TGTGCCAGCAGCCCCCGGGACACCTCCTACGAGCAGTACTTC.

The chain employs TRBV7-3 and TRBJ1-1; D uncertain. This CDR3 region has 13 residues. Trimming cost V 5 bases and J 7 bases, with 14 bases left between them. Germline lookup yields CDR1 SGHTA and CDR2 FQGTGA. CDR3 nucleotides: TGTGCCAGCAGCCCAGCGGGCGGATATGAAGCTTTCTTT. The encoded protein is CASSPAGGYEAFF.

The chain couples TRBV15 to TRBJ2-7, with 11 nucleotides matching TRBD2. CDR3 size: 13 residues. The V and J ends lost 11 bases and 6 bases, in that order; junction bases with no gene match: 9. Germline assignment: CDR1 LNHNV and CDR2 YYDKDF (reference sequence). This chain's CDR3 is CASSPGLAVEQYF. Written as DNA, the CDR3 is TGTGCCTCAAGCCCGGGACTAGCGGTCGAGCAGTACTTC. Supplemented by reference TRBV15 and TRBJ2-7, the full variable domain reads DAMVIQNPRYQVTQFGKPVTLSCSQTLNHNVMYWYQQKSSQAPKLLFHYYDKDFNNEADTPDNFQSRRPNTSFCFLDIRSPGLGDTAMYLCASSPGLAVEQYFGPGTRLTVT.